The text below deals with one T cell receptor (beta chain). Each clinical donor contributed on average around 97,000 T cells from unsorted cryopreserved PBMC. The data derive from a study of T cells in tuberculosis. The CDR3 loop spans 13 amino acids. Germline V gives CDR1 SGHNT, CDR2 YYREEE (reference sequence). V lost 10 bases, J lost 2 bases, and 15 bases lay in between. Some clones are missing from TCRdb's copy, which holds only in-frame ones; the method was immunoSEQ multiplex PCR. The profile covers around 26,000 clones, with more than 80% appearing a single time and 17% taken by the ten largest.

The receptor was derived from a donor between 5 and 29 years old with latent tuberculosis or without tuberculosis infection. Some clones in this sample may be carry-over from other donors' samples. Sequenced sample: PBMCs. The V and J genes are TRBV5-4 and TRBJ1-1; D uncertain. This chain's CDR3 is CALVGEGNTEAFF. The CDR3 nucleotides read TGTGCCCTAGTCGGGGAGGGAAACACTGAAGCTTTCTTT.